Each of the 21 T cell receptor beta chains below was sequenced from the same sample in a study of T cell responses to AZD1222 COVID-19 vaccine. Clones were read by immunoSEQ multiplex PCR, and TCRdb kept only the in-frame ones, dropping some. Of some 200,000 clones in the sample, 85% to 95% were seen once. The sample consisted of peripheral blood, taken on day 0 of AZD1222 vaccination. These TCRs come from an adult in good health.

The rearrangement uses TRBV12-3 or TRBV12-4 and TRBJ2-7; 8 bases line up with TRBD1. This CDR3 region has 13 residues. V gave up 6 bases and J gave up 7 bases; unmatched junction bases: 8. DNA for the CDR3: TGTGCCAGCAGACGGACAGGGCTGGAGGAGCAGTACTTC. Its translation: CASRRTGLEEQYF.

This clone was detected once. The V and J genes are TRBV11-2 and TRBJ2-5; 9 positions match TRBD2. Trimming at V came to 1 base and at J to 6 bases, leaving 12 bases not matched to a gene. This CDR3 has 17 residues. Germline CDR1 is SGHAT and CDR2 is FQNNGV. This CDR3 is CASSLGGSSGSFKTQYF. Written as DNA, the CDR3 is TGTGCCAGCAGCTTAGGGGGGAGTAGCGGGAGTTTCAAGACCCAGTACTTC. Together with reference TRBV11-2 and TRBJ2-5, the CDR3 gives the full variable domain: EAGVAQSPRYKIIEKRQSVAFWCNPISGHATLYWYQQILGQGPKLLIQFQNNGVVDDSQLPKDRFSAERLKGVDSTLKIQPAKLEDSAVYLCASSLGGSSGSFKTQYFGPGTRLLVL.

The chain uses TRBV6-5 and TRBJ1-2; D is perhaps TRBD1 (5 bases). The CDR3 contains 12 residues. V was shortened by 8 bases and J by 4 bases, with 11 bases between the two germline ends. Per the germline V gene, CDR1 is MNHEY and CDR2 is SVGAGI. The CDR3, as DNA: TGTGCCAGCCGGGACTCCTCCTATGGCTACACCTTC. Translated: CASRDSSYGYTF.

The chain couples TRBV19 to TRBJ1-2; D gene ambiguous. The CDR3 spans 12 residues. V was trimmed by 3 bases and J by 8 bases, leaving 10 bases between them. Germline V gene lookup returns CDR1 LNHDA and CDR2 SQIVND (reference sequence). CDR3 nucleotide sequence: TGTGCCAGTAGTATCGGTTCTCAGGGCTACACCTTC. Its protein product is CASSIGSQGYTF.

The gene calls are TRBV27 and TRBJ1-1; D not certain. Germline V gives CDR1 MNHEY, CDR2 SMNVEV (reference sequence). The length of the CDR3 is 13 residues. Trimming removed 4 bases at V and 6 bases at J, with 12 bases between. This CDR3 is CASSSQTGAEAFF. In DNA, the CDR3 is TGTGCCAGCAGTTCACAGACGGGCGCTGAAGCTTTCTTT.

J is TRBJ2-1 and V is TRBV14, with a possible D match to TRBD2 (5 bases). Trimming removed 5 bases from V and 9 bases from J, with 17 bases in between. Germline V lookup: CDR1 SGHDN, CDR2 FVKESK. The CDR3 runs 14 residues. The CDR3 is CASSVYGDVGEQFF. The CDR3 bases are TGTGCCAGCAGCGTTTACGGGGATGTCGGTGAGCAGTTCTTC.

The chain couples TRBV4-2 to TRBJ2-2, with D possibly matching TRBD2 (5 bases). This CDR3 spans 16 amino acids. Trimming took 2 bases from V and 6 from J, leaving 16 bases between them. Germline V gene lookup returns CDR1 LGHNA and CDR2 YNFKEQ. The CDR3 DNA reads as TGTGCCAGCAGCCAAAGAGAGGGAGAGCGTTCCGGGGAGCTGTTTTTT. Amino acids: CASSQREGERSGELFF.

The chain joins TRBV27 to TRBJ1-1; possible D gene TRBD1, 5 bases. The CDR3 has 17 residues. V lost 3 bases and J 3 bases, leaving 20 bases between the germline ends. Germline CDR1 and CDR2: MNHEY and SMNVEV (reference sequence). CDR3 in amino acids: CASSFSIHLGGDTEAFF. CDR3 DNA sequence: TGTGCCAGCAGTTTTTCAATCCACCTGGGGGGGGACACTGAAGCTTTCTTT.

This clone was picked up one time. The genes are TRBV6-5 and TRBJ1-1, with TRBD1 identical over 7 bases. The CDR3 consists of 14 residues. Germline values: CDR1 MNHEY, CDR2 SVGAGI. With V trimmed by 6 bases and J by 3 bases, 7 bases remained unmatched. As DNA, the CDR3 is TGTGCCAGCAGCAAAGGGGGCGCCGACACTGAAGCTTTCTTT. Translated, it gives CASSKGGADTEAFF.

V gene TRBV30 combines with J gene TRBJ1-5; no reliable D call. There are 13 residues in the CDR3. Germline V gene lookup returns CDR1 GTSNPN and CDR2 SVGIG (reference sequence). The V end lost 0 bases, the J end lost 5 bases, and 8 bases lay between the germline ends. The CDR3 here is CAWSVQRDQPQHF. The CDR3 region has the DNA TGTGCCTGGAGTGTACAAAGGGATCAGCCCCAGCATTTT.

The rearrangement joins TRBV6-5 to TRBJ1-1; no clear D. The CDR3 runs to 12 residues. Trimming removed 6 bases from V and 7 bases from J, with 12 bases in between. CDR1 is MNHEY and CDR2 is SVGAGI in the germline V gene. The CDR3 nucleotides are TGTGCCAGCAGGGGTGACGGAAATGAAGCTTTCTTT. It translates to CASRGDGNEAFF.

V gene TRBV13 combines with J gene TRBJ1-1; the D gene is possibly TRBD1 (6 bases). The germline V gene has CDR1 PRHDT and CDR2 FYEKMQ (reference sequence). Trimming pared 5 bases from V and 3 bases from J, leaving 10 bases between. This CDR3 contains 13 residues. CDR3 loop: CASSEQGHTEAFF. Written as DNA, the CDR3 is TGTGCCAGCAGCGAACAGGGTCACACTGAAGCTTTCTTT.

The chain recombines TRBV18 with TRBJ2-7; D possibly uses TRBD1 or TRBD2 (5 bases each). The germline V gene encodes CDR1 KGHSH and CDR2 LQKENI. The CDR3 is made up of 13 amino acids. V lost 3 bases and J lost 5, with 11 bases in between. CDR3 bases: TGTGCCAGCTCACCTCGTGGGGACCACGAGCAGTACTTC. Residues: CASSPRGDHEQYF.

The chain couples TRBV10-3 to TRBJ1-2; D might be TRBD1 (5 bases). The V gene's germline CDR1 is ENHRY and CDR2 SYGVKD. There are 13 residues in the CDR3. V was shortened by 6 bases and J by 7 bases, with 15 bases between the two germline ends. CDR3 region: CAIRGDGLGGYTF. The CDR3 nucleotides are TGTGCCATCAGGGGGGACGGCTTAGGTGGCTACACCTTC.

The V and J genes are TRBV19 and TRBJ1-5; tentatively, D is TRBD1 (6 bases). The V end was cut by 6 bases, the J end by 2 bases, with 14 bases between. There are 15 residues in the CDR3. Germline CDR1 LNHDA, CDR2 SQIVND (reference sequence). The CDR3 coding sequence is TGTGCCAGTAGCCTCCCAGGGGTACGCAATCAGCCCCAGCATTTT. It specifies CASSLPGVRNQPQHF.

Written as DNA, the CDR3 is TGTGCCAGCAGTCCCGGGGGGGGCGGCTATGGCTACACCTTC. Amino acid sequence: CASSPGGGGYGYTF. V usage is TRBV27 and J usage is TRBJ1-2; perhaps TRBD1 as D (6 bases). This CDR3 has 14 residues. The germline gives CDR1 MNHEY, CDR2 SMNVEV (reference sequence). V lost 5 bases and J lost 4, with 14 bases in between.

The J gene is TRBJ2-7, the V gene TRBV4-1; no firm D call. The CDR3 loop spans 13 amino acids. Germline V lookup: CDR1 MGHRA, CDR2 YSYEKL. Trimming removed 0 bases from V and 3 bases from J, with 6 bases in between. The CDR3 loop is CASSQEPRYEQYF. For the CDR3, the DNA is TGCGCCAGCAGCCAAGAACCGCGCTACGAGCAGTACTTC.

V is TRBV11-2 and J is TRBJ2-5; perhaps D is TRBD1 or TRBD2 (5 bases each). The CDR3 sequence is 14 residues long. Germline CDR1 is SGHAT and CDR2 is FQNNGV. The V gene lost 5 bases and the J gene lost 5 bases, with 15 bases spanning the gap. CDR3 region: CASSPPGTRETQYF. DNA for the CDR3: TGTGCCAGCAGCCCCCCGGGGACGCGGGAGACCCAGTACTTC.

Only a few counts were recorded for this clone. This chain links TRBV7-8 with TRBJ1-1; D perhaps matches TRBD1 (5 bases). Germline CDR1 reads SGHVS; CDR2 reads FQNEAQ. The CDR3 totals 18 residues. Trimming left V 7 bases short and J 1 base short, with 25 bases between. The CDR3 nucleotides are TGTGCCAGCACCCAAGGTGTATTTGGAGGGGATGGGAACACTGAAGCTTTCTTT. Its protein is CASTQGVFGGDGNTEAFF.

The gene calls are TRBV15 and TRBJ1-3, with D perhaps matching TRBD1 (6 bases). In germline, CDR1 is LNHNV, CDR2 YYDKDF (reference sequence). The CDR3 loop spans 17 amino acids. Trimming left V 3 bases short and J 0 bases short, with 15 bases between. CDR3 sequence: CATSRGGTLSSGNTIYF. CDR3 coding DNA: TGTGCCACCAGCAGGGGGGGGACACTGAGCTCTGGAAACACCATATATTTT.

Points on this clone: The same CDR3 is also encoded by other DNA sequences in this sample. This chain joins TRBV7-9 and TRBJ1-5; 10 bases align to TRBD1. There are 16 residues in the CDR3. V dropped 1 base and J dropped 2; count of bases not matched to a gene: 2. The germline V gene encodes CDR1 SEHNR and CDR2 FQNEAQ (reference sequence). The CDR3 sequence is CASSLVGTGGNQPQHF. The DNA of the CDR3 is TGTGCCAGCAGCTTAGTTGGGACAGGGGGCAATCAGCCCCAGCATTTT.